This T cell receptor beta chain was recorded in a study of blood T cells in healthy people across ages. Overall study results and limits: The long-lived group displayed more naive CD4+ cells, plus higher diversity, than the aged donors did. Unknown CMV status may confound age-related changes in expanded clones.

The count of this clonotype is one. Its antigen is still unknown. Compared with germline, one end of the junction differs, possibly owing to a read error. CDR3 length: 15 amino acids. CDR1 MNHEY and CDR2 SVGAGI come from the germline V gene. Together with a sample-barcoded 5' primer, a J-beta primer mix was included in a second PCR lasting about 7 to 11 cycles. Every molecule of cDNA carried a tag from a template-switch adaptor with 12 random nucleotides. One entry per CDR3 protein, called by TCRdb with MiXCR from the 5' RACE reads. In the table there are around 1.1 million distinct CDR3 sequences, 35% to 45% of which are singletons.

The sequence was obtained from a man between 18 and 29 years old in good health. The sample consisted of blood. The V and J genes are TRBV6-5 and TRBJ1-1; D may be TRBD1 (6 bases). The DNA of the CDR3 is TGTGCCAGCAGTTACTCAGTTGGAGGGGACACTGGAGCTTTCTTT. It codes for CASSYSVGGDTGAFF.